A single T cell receptor (beta chain) is shown here with its context. This sample stems from a study of shared clonotypes between healthy human individuals. This CDR3 contains 15 residues. Germline values: CDR1 MRHNA, CDR2 SNTAGT. V lost 4 bases, J lost 7 bases, and 9 bases stayed unmatched. Authors' methods: In the immunoSEQ data, sequences were junction-only and lacked quality scores, so filtering differed. TCRdb's copy holds only in-frame clones and misses some; the assay was immunoSEQ multiplex PCR. V, J and clone size are those of that table, while D and trimming were read from the DNA. The sample records under 2,500,000 clones, 95% being singletons.

This rearrangement joins TRBV6-4 to TRBJ2-1; 8 bases align to TRBD2. This sequence originates from a man between 18 and 29 years old in good health. The sample taken for sequencing was naive CD4+ T cells sorted from blood. Subset defined: CD45RA+ positively selected. DNA for the CDR3: TGTGCCAGCAGTGGTTTGGTAGCGGGACTTAATGAGCAGTTCTTC. As protein: CASSGLVAGLNEQFF.